These 20 T cell receptor beta chains were sequenced from one sample in a study of T cell responses to AZD1222 COVID-19 vaccine. Here immunoSEQ multiplex PCR was the method, and the copy in TCRdb shows in-frame clones only, minus some. The sample records about 170,000 clones, roughly nine tenths being singletons. The source material was peripheral blood, sampled on day 0 of AZD1222 vaccination. Every receptor here comes from an adult in good health.

The chain employs TRBV7-9 and TRBJ1-2, with D perhaps TRBD1 (6 bases). This CDR3 comprises 15 residues. The V gene's germline CDR1 is SEHNR and CDR2 FQNEAQ (reference sequence). Trimming shortened V by 4 bases and J by 6 bases, and 18 bases separated the two germline ends. This CDR3 reads CASSSPVRQVDGYTF. CDR3 bases: TGTGCCAGCAGCTCGCCCGTTCGACAGGTTGATGGCTACACCTTC. Drawing the rest from reference TRBV7-9 and TRBJ1-2, the complete variable domain is DTGVSQNPRHKITKRGQNVTFRCDPISEHNRLYWYRQTLGQGPEFLTYFQNEAQLEKSRLLSDRFSAERPKGSFSTLEIQRTEQGDSAMYLCASSSPVRQVDGYTFGSGTRLTVV.

The V gene is TRBV4-1, the J gene TRBJ2-7, with D possibly TRBD1 on 6 matching bases. The germline CDR1 and CDR2 sequences are MGHRA and YSYEKL. There are 14 residues in the CDR3. V was shortened by 3 bases and J by 3 bases, with 12 bases between the two germline ends. As DNA, the CDR3 is TGCGCCAGCAGCCAGACCCGGGACATCTACGAGCAGTACTTC. The encoded protein is CASSQTRDIYEQYF.

This chain uses TRBV3-1 (or the pseudogene TRBV3-2) with TRBJ2-1; TRBD2 matches at 9 bases. This CDR3 comprises 16 residues. V was pared by 5 bases and J by 0 bases, with 5 bases of the junction left unmatched. Germline assignment: CDR1 LGHDT and CDR2 YNNKEL (reference sequence). In DNA, the CDR3 is TGTGCCAGCAGCTTGACTAGCGGTAGCTCCTACAATGAGCAGTTCTTC. This codes for CASSLTSGSSYNEQFF.

Written as DNA, the CDR3 is TGCAGCGTTGGGGACAGAGACTATGGCTACACCTTC. This translates into CSVGDRDYGYTF. J is TRBJ1-2 and V is TRBV29-1, with 7 bases aligning to TRBD1. The germline CDR1 and CDR2 sequences are SQVTM and ANQGSEA. Trimming removed 4 bases from V and 3 bases from J; junction bases left unmatched: 2. The CDR3 is 12 amino acids.

The gene calls are TRBV19 and TRBJ1-3, with D uncertain. CDR3 length equals 11 residues. Germline V gene lookup returns CDR1 LNHDA and CDR2 SQIVND (reference sequence). V shed 2 bases and J shed 9 bases, with 5 bases lying between them. The CDR3 protein is CASSIFSTIYF. The CDR3 DNA reads TGTGCCAGTAGTATATTCAGCACCATATATTTT.

The chain couples TRBV25-1 to TRBJ1-4; possible D gene TRBD1, 6 bases. Germline CDR1 and CDR2: MGHDK and SYGVNS. The germline V and J ends were trimmed by 3 bases and 2 bases, with 10 bases remaining between them. The CDR3 covers 15 residues. In nucleotides, the CDR3 is TGTGCCAGCAGTGATTTTGGGGGCACTAATGAAAAACTGTTTTTT. Translating gives CASSDFGGTNEKLFF.

The chain uses TRBV14 and TRBJ2-2; no firm D call. Germline CDR1 reads SGHDN; CDR2 reads FVKESK. The length of the CDR3 is 13 residues. Between the trimmed V and J ends, which lost 1 base and 5 bases, there was a span of 5 bases. DNA of the CDR3: TGTGCCAGCAGCCAAGTATCTACCGGGGAGCTGTTTTTT. This sequence encodes CASSQVSTGELFF. Filled out from reference TRBV14 and TRBJ2-2, the complete variable domain reads EAGVTQFPSHSVIEKGQTVTLRCDPISGHDNLYWYRRVMGKEIKFLLHFVKESKQDESGMPNNRFLAERTGGTYSTLKVQPAELEDSGVYFCASSQVSTGELFFGEGSRLTVL.

The chain is built from TRBV19 and TRBJ2-1; 7 nucleotides line up with TRBD1. Per the germline V gene, CDR1 is LNHDA and CDR2 is SQIVND (reference sequence). Germline trimming cut 9 bases from V and 0 bases from J; bases unmatched to any gene: 5. The CDR3 is 14 residues long. DNA of the CDR3: TGTGCCAGCGCGACAGGGATCTCCTACAATGAGCAGTTCTTC. Its translation is CASATGISYNEQFF.

CDR3 DNA: TGCGCCAGCAGCCAAGATTATGGAGCCTACGAGCAGTACTTC. Its translation: CASSQDYGAYEQYF. The chain is built from TRBV4-1 and TRBJ2-7, with D hard to call. CDR3 length equals 14 residues. The V gene lost 0 bases and the J gene lost 2 bases, with 8 bases spanning the gap. Germline V gene sequence: CDR1 MGHRA, CDR2 YSYEKL.

In its sample, this clone was seen once. This chain connects TRBV6-5 to TRBJ1-4; no definite D call. The CDR3 length is 15 residues. V was shortened by 0 bases and J by 2 bases, with 7 bases between the two germline ends. The germline V gene encodes CDR1 MNHEY and CDR2 SVGAGI. The CDR3 is CASSYSQATNEKLFF. The DNA for the CDR3 is TGTGCCAGCAGTTACTCACAAGCCACTAATGAAAAACTGTTTTTT.

The chain recombines TRBV3-1 (or the pseudogene TRBV3-2) with TRBJ2-3, with TRBD2 matching over 9 bases. CDR1 is LGHDT, CDR2 YNNKEL, per germline (reference sequence). J gave up 0 bases and V 2 bases, and 3 bases lay outside the gene matches. The CDR3 covers 16 residues. CDR3 protein: CASSQRSGRSTDTQYF. The CDR3 coding sequence is TGTGCCAGCAGCCAAAGAAGCGGGAGGAGCACAGATACGCAGTATTTT.

This clone was counted a single time. The chain has TRBV5-6 and TRBJ2-5; 9 bases are a match to TRBD1. The germline gives CDR1 SGHDT, CDR2 YYEEEE. The CDR3 covers 16 residues. The junction had 7 bases not matched to a gene; V was cut back by 3 bases and J by 1 base. The CDR3 protein is CASSWGTGKPQETQYF. The CDR3 nucleotides read TGTGCCAGCAGCTGGGGGACAGGGAAACCCCAAGAGACCCAGTACTTC.

V is TRBV5-4 and J is TRBJ2-1; D is perhaps TRBD1 or TRBD2 (5 bases each). V lost 2 bases to trimming and J lost 7 bases, with 13 bases between them. This CDR3 has 14 residues. Germline CDR1 reads SGHNT; CDR2 reads YYREEE (reference sequence). CDR3 in amino acids: CASSFDGTVNEQFF. The CDR3 DNA reads TGTGCCAGCAGCTTTGACGGGACCGTGAATGAGCAGTTCTTC.

This chain joins TRBV3-1 (or the pseudogene TRBV3-2) and TRBJ1-1; no clear D. Germline V gives CDR1 LGHDT, CDR2 YNNKEL (reference sequence). This CDR3 spans 13 amino acids. The V and J ends lost 1 base and 4 bases respectively, with 7 bases between them. The CDR3 reads CASSQVTRTEAFF. CDR3 nucleotides: TGTGCCAGCAGCCAAGTAACACGCACTGAAGCTTTCTTT.

The chain uses TRBV28 and TRBJ1-4; 10 bases agree with TRBD1. This CDR3 region has 14 residues. Per the germline V gene, CDR1 is MDHEN and CDR2 is SYDVKM. V dropped 6 bases and J dropped 9; count of bases not matched to a gene: 7. CDR3: CASSPTGGIQKLFF. CDR3 nucleotides: TGTGCCAGCAGCCCGACAGGGGGCATTCAAAAACTGTTTTTT.

The rearrangement uses TRBV24-1 and TRBJ1-2; D ambiguous. V lost 3 bases to trimming and J lost 3 bases, with 13 bases between them. The CDR3 spans 15 residues. CDR1 KGHDR and CDR2 SFDVKD come from the germline V gene. CDR3 nucleotides: TGTGCCACCAGTGATCCGCGAGAAATTGACTATGGCTACACCTTC. This sequence encodes CATSDPREIDYGYTF.

This chain joins TRBV20-1 and TRBJ1-1; D remains ambiguous. V lost 8 bases and J lost 7, with 14 bases in between. This CDR3 is 11 amino acids long. Germline CDR1 is DFQATT and CDR2 is SNEGSKA (reference sequence). The CDR3 DNA sequence: TGCAGTTACGGGGATGTGGGTGAAGCTTTCTTT. This encodes CSYGDVGEAFF.

In the case of this clone: In the same sample, other DNA sequences code for this CDR3. This sequence joins TRBV3-1 (or the pseudogene TRBV3-2) and TRBJ1-2; D is undetermined. The ends were cut back, 0 bases at V and 6 bases at J, with 8 bases in the middle. The CDR3 runs to 13 residues. Germline-derived CDR1 and CDR2 are LGHDT and YNNKEL (reference sequence). In nucleotides, the CDR3 is TGTGCCAGCAGCCAAGATCCTGCCGATGGCTACACCTTC. Its translation: CASSQDPADGYTF.

The genes are TRBV10-3 and TRBJ1-2; 10 bases align to TRBD1. The germline V gene has CDR1 ENHRY and CDR2 SYGVKD. J lost 7 bases, V lost 0 bases, and 8 bases had no gene match. The CDR3 spans 16 residues. CDR3 coding DNA: TGTGCCATCAGTGAGTCCGATAGGGGACAGGGGTTTGGCTACACCTTC. Its translation is CAISESDRGQGFGYTF.

The chain recombines TRBV5-5 with TRBJ1-5; D not resolved. The CDR3 runs 13 residues. Germline CDR1 SGHKS, CDR2 YYEKEE (reference sequence). The germline V and J ends were trimmed by 6 bases and 5 bases, with 12 bases remaining between them. The DNA for the CDR3 is TGTGCCAGCAAGCGGACCTGGGATCAGCCCCAGCATTTT. Translation: CASKRTWDQPQHF.